What follows are 16 T cell receptor beta chains derived from one specimen sequenced in a study of CD4+ T cells in melanoma. This table comes from immunoSEQ multiplex PCR, and its TCRdb copy is limited to in-frame clones, with some not included. The sample has some 21,000 clones; approximately 80% are singletons. The specimen sequenced was cells from a culture (not recorded whether cultured in vitro). Every receptor here comes from a human donor with melanoma.

The chain couples TRBV5-1 to TRBJ1-2, with 8 bases fitting TRBD1. This CDR3 comprises 13 residues. Germline loops: CDR1 SGHRS, CDR2 YFSETQ. V was pared by 7 bases and J by 1 base, with 3 bases of the junction left unmatched. CDR3 protein: CASRDRINYGYTF. In DNA, the CDR3 is TGCGCCAGCCGGGACAGGATTAACTATGGCTACACCTTC. The variable domain in full, with the rest retrieved from reference TRBV5-1 and TRBJ1-2, is KAGVTQTPRYLIKTRGQQVTLSCSPISGHRSVSWYQQTPGQGLQFLFEYFSETQRNKGNFPGRFSGRQFSNSRSEMNVSTLELGDSALYLCASRDRINYGYTFGSGTRLTVV.

The chain links TRBV27 to TRBJ2-2, with D possibly TRBD1 on 6 matching bases. The germline gives CDR1 MNHEY, CDR2 SMNVEV (reference sequence). V lost 4 bases and J lost 1, with 13 bases in between. The CDR3 loop spans 16 amino acids. The CDR3: CASSSSGQLNTGELFF. Here the CDR3 DNA reads TGTGCCAGCAGTTCGAGCGGACAGTTGAACACCGGGGAGCTGTTTTTT.

The V gene is TRBV5-1, the J gene TRBJ2-1; maybe TRBD1 (5 bases). This CDR3 has 16 amino acids. Germline CDR1 SGHRS, CDR2 YFSETQ. Trimming pared 0 bases from V and 9 bases from J, leaving 19 bases between. The CDR3 coding sequence is TGCGCCAGCAGCTTGGGCCCAGGGTGGGATTCGACTGAGCAGTTCTTC. This gives the protein CASSLGPGWDSTEQFF.

This clone showed up just a few times. The chain employs TRBV5-1 and TRBJ2-7; 12 bases line up with TRBD1. Germline V CDR1 and CDR2: SGHRS, YFSETQ. V was pared by 4 bases and J by 4 bases, with 9 bases of the junction left unmatched. This CDR3 is built from 16 residues. The CDR3 DNA reads as TGCGCCAGCAGCCGTGGGGGGACAGGGGGCGGATACGAGCAGTACTTC. It encodes CASSRGGTGGGYEQYF. The variable domain in full, completed from reference TRBV5-1 and TRBJ2-7, reads KAGVTQTPRYLIKTRGQQVTLSCSPISGHRSVSWYQQTPGQGLQFLFEYFSETQRNKGNFPGRFSGRQFSNSRSEMNVSTLELGDSALYLCASSRGGTGGGYEQYFGPGTRLTVT.

This sequence joins TRBV6-5 and TRBJ2-1; TRBD2 agrees at 8 bases. The CDR3 runs 15 residues. Germline V gene lookup returns CDR1 MNHEY and CDR2 SVGAGI. The V segment lost 5 bases and the J segment 3 bases; nucleotides outside the gene matches: 6. The CDR3 nucleotides are TGTGCCAGCAGTCTCGTCCGGGGGGGCTACAATGAGCAGTTCTTC. This sequence encodes CASSLVRGGYNEQFF.

This clone was counted a few times. The rearrangement links TRBV30 to TRBJ2-7; no clear D gene. The ends were cut back, 2 bases at V and 4 bases at J, with 12 bases in the middle. This CDR3 spans 13 amino acids. CDR1 is GTSNPN and CDR2 is SVGIG in the germline V gene (reference sequence). The CDR3 reads CAWSPQDGYEQYF. The CDR3 DNA reads TGTGCCTGGAGTCCTCAGGACGGATACGAGCAGTACTTC.

In this sample, this clone turned up a few times. V and J are TRBV5-4 and TRBJ2-7; a weak D match, TRBD2 (7 bases). This CDR3 region has 15 residues. Germline V CDR1 and CDR2: SGHNT, YYREEE (reference sequence). V dropped 3 bases and J dropped 6 bases, with 19 bases sitting between them. CDR3 loop: CASSSRAGAYSEQYF. DNA for the CDR3: TGTGCCAGCAGCTCCCGGGCGGGGGCCTATTCCGAGCAGTACTTC.

This sequence joins TRBV5-6 and TRBJ2-3; the D gene is possibly TRBD2 (6 bases). The V end lost 0 bases, the J end lost 2 bases, and 16 bases lay between the germline ends. This CDR3 is 17 amino acids long. The germline V gene encodes CDR1 SGHDT and CDR2 YYEEEE. CDR3 loop: CASSLGGLYGATDTQYF. The CDR3 coding sequence is TGTGCCAGCAGCTTGGGGGGACTTTATGGGGCCACAGATACGCAGTATTTT. Using reference TRBV5-6 and TRBJ2-3 for the parts outside the CDR3, the full variable domain is DAGVTQSPTHLIKTRGQQVTLRCSPKSGHDTVSWYQQALGQGPQFIFQYYEEEERQRGNFPDRFSGHQFPNYSSELNVNALLLGDSALYLCASSLGGLYGATDTQYFGPGTRLTVL.

This clone was seen only a few times. The CDR3 reads CATSSGQPRNEKLFF. Written as DNA, the CDR3 is TGTGCCACCAGCTCGGGACAGCCCCGCAATGAAAAACTGTTTTTT. The chain couples TRBV15 to TRBJ1-4; 7 nucleotides align to TRBD1. J gave up 5 bases and V 5 bases, and 8 bases lay outside the gene matches. There are 15 residues in the CDR3. Germline CDR1 LNHNV, CDR2 YYDKDF (reference sequence).

V is TRBV27 and J is TRBJ1-5; unclear D gene. V was trimmed by 4 bases and J by 5 bases, leaving 24 bases between them. Germline V gene data show CDR1 as MNHEY and CDR2 as SMNVEV (reference sequence). CDR3 length: 18 residues. The CDR3 coding sequence is TGTGCCAGCAGTTCCCTGGGCCGGGGAGGGTCCCTTTATCAGCCCCAGCATTTT. Protein product: CASSSLGRGGSLYQPQHF.

By share, this clone counts as large. V and J are TRBV10-3 and TRBJ2-7; D is undetermined. Looked up from germline, CDR1 is ENHRY and CDR2 is SYGVKD. The V gene lost 4 bases and the J gene lost 6 bases, with 13 bases spanning the gap. The CDR3 is made up of 13 amino acids. The CDR3 DNA follows: TGTGCCATCAGTGCGAACGGAATGGGCGAGCAGTACTTC. Protein: CAISANGMGEQYF.

V gene TRBV5-1 combines with J gene TRBJ2-5, with TRBD2 matching 7 bases. Germline CDR1 and CDR2: SGHRS and YFSETQ. This CDR3 spans 15 amino acids. With V trimmed by 2 bases and J by 1 base, 5 bases remained unmatched. CDR3 DNA: TGCGCCAGCAGCTTTTCTCCGGGGGGCCAAGAGACCCAGTACTTC. The encoded protein is CASSFSPGGQETQYF.

The chain employs TRBV30 and TRBJ1-1; D gene uncertain. V lost 0 bases and J lost 9, with 8 bases in between. The CDR3 spans 11 residues. Germline V gene lookup returns CDR1 GTSNPN and CDR2 SVGIG (reference sequence). The CDR3 nucleotides are TGTGCCTGGAGTGTAAATCGCAAAGCTTTCTTT. This encodes CAWSVNRKAFF.

This clone was found once. The chain joins TRBV7-3 to TRBJ2-7; the match to TRBD2 covers 11 bases. Trimming cost V 5 bases and J 3 bases; bases outside gene matches: 9. Germline-derived CDR1 and CDR2 are SGHTA and FQGTGA. This CDR3 is 16 amino acids long. CDR3 in DNA: TGTGCCAGCAGCGTCAGTAGCGGGGGGGATAACTACGAGCAGTACTTC. Translating gives CASSVSSGGDNYEQYF.

This clone was seen a handful of times. The CDR3 loop is CASSLQFGQKNTEAFF. The CDR3 bases are TGTGCCAGCAGTTTACAATTCGGACAGAAGAACACTGAAGCTTTCTTT. The chain links TRBV11-2 to TRBJ1-1, with D possibly TRBD1 on 6 matching bases. The CDR3 length is 16 residues. Germline CDR1 is SGHAT and CDR2 is FQNNGV. V was shortened by 6 bases and J by 1 base, with 18 bases between the two germline ends.

The rearrangement uses TRBV2 and TRBJ1-1, with a tentative D call TRBD1 (6 bases). CDR1 and CDR2 from the germline V gene are SNHLY and FYNNEI. There are 13 residues in the CDR3. V lost 7 bases to trimming and J lost 8 bases, with 17 bases between them. The DNA of the CDR3 is TGTGCCAGCACAGAAGGGGGGTTGCCCGAAGCTTTCTTT. The encoded protein is CASTEGGLPEAFF.